This T cell receptor beta chain was documented in a study of T-cell reconstitution after alpha-beta-depleted transplantation in children. The TCRbeta library was prepared with unique molecular identifiers. TCRdb itself ran the PCR reads through MiXCR, one entry per CDR3 protein. The sample consists of 490,000 or so distinct CDR3 sequences, around an eighth of them appearing once. This CDR3 has 13 residues. Trimming cost V 6 bases and J 5 bases; bases outside gene matches: 6. The germline CDR1 and CDR2 sequences are GTSNPN and SVGIG (reference sequence). The gene calls are TRBV30 and TRBJ2-2; 7 bases match TRBD1. The TCR sequence derives from a human donor who donated a stem cell graft to a child with combined immunodeficiency. The material was PBMCs from the stem cell graft donor, obtained from the stem cell graft. The CDR3 DNA follows: TGTGCCTGCGGGCTCAGGGGGACCGGGGAGCTGTTTTTT. Translated: CACGLRGTGELFF.